The 20 T cell receptor beta chains reported below all come from one sample, sequenced in a study of response to subunit inactivated influenza vaccine. One entry per CDR3 protein, called by TCRdb with MiXCR from the RT-PCR reads. The table lists approximately 700,000 distinct CDR3 sequences, more than 11% of them singletons. The sample here was PBMCs from blood, taken 14 to 15 days before vaccination. The origin of the receptors is a man between 45 and 60 years old who received an inactivated influenza vaccine.

In this sample, this clonotype turned up a few times. This chain joins TRBV3-1 and TRBJ1-2; TRBD1 might be the D (5 bases). The CDR3 is 14 amino acids. The germline V and J ends were trimmed by 0 bases and 7 bases, with 12 bases remaining between them. CDR1 LGHDT and CDR2 YNNKEL come from the germline V gene (reference sequence). CDR3 bases: TGTGCCAGCAGCCAAGACTGGCGAGGGGTTGGCTACACCTTC. It encodes CASSQDWRGVGYTF.

This clonotype was seen only a few times. The chain couples TRBV4-2 to TRBJ2-7; D is possibly TRBD1 (6 bases). Between the trimmed V and J ends, which lost 2 bases and 4 bases, there was a span of 15 bases. This CDR3 is built from 15 residues. CDR1 is LGHNA, CDR2 YNFKEQ, per germline. The CDR3 sequence: CASSQRDNEGYEQYF. As DNA, the CDR3 is TGTGCCAGCAGCCAAAGGGACAACGAAGGGTACGAGCAGTACTTC.

This clonotype was seen a few times. The chain is built from TRBV4-3 and TRBJ1-6; 8 positions agree with TRBD1. After removal of 3 bases from V and 10 bases from J, the junction contained 8 bases not matched to a gene. CDR3 size: 15 residues. Germline CDR1 is LGHNA and CDR2 is YSLEER. CDR3 protein: CASSQTDRGRSPLHF. CDR3 nucleotide sequence: TGCGCCAGCAGCCAGACCGACAGGGGACGATCACCCCTCCACTTT.

The table lists this clonotype with a few counts. The rearrangement uses TRBV12-3 or TRBV12-4 and TRBJ2-7; no reliable D call. The ends were cut back, 3 bases at V and 0 bases at J, with 15 bases in the middle. CDR3 length equals 16 residues. The CDR3 protein is CASSFYGSSSSYEQYF. CDR3 bases: TGTGCCAGCAGTTTTTATGGCAGCTCGAGCTCCTACGAGCAGTACTTC.

This sequence joins TRBV5-5 and TRBJ2-7, with a weak D call TRBD1 (6 bases). CDR1 SGHKS and CDR2 YYEKEE come from the germline V gene (reference sequence). The CDR3 contains 15 residues. Trimming cost V 4 bases and J 5 bases, with 19 bases left between them. CDR3 sequence reads: CASSPSGRDTHEQYF. The CDR3 coding sequence is TGTGCCAGCAGCCCGAGCGGCCGGGACACCCACGAGCAGTACTTC.

This chain links TRBV20-1 with TRBJ2-3; 15 nucleotides match TRBD2. This CDR3 region has 17 residues. Germline V gene lookup returns CDR1 DFQATT and CDR2 SNEGSKA (reference sequence). Trimming at V came to 5 bases and at J to 1 base, leaving 7 bases not matched to a gene. Written as DNA, the CDR3 is TGCAGTGCTTCCCGGACTAGCGGGAGGGGGGGCACAGATACGCAGTATTTT. The encoded protein is CSASRTSGRGGTDTQYF.

The rearrangement joins TRBV24-1 to TRBJ2-1, with unresolved D. This CDR3 is built from 15 residues. The germline V and J ends were trimmed by 1 base and 8 bases, with 14 bases remaining between them. Germline assignment: CDR1 KGHDR and CDR2 SFDVKD. The CDR3 reads CATSDFMATWDEQFF. As DNA, the CDR3 is TGTGCCACCAGTGATTTTATGGCCACTTGGGATGAGCAGTTCTTC.

Many counts were recorded for this clonotype. The chain has TRBV6-2 or TRBV6-3 and TRBJ2-2; 9 nucleotides agree with TRBD1. The CDR3 sequence is 16 residues long. With 2 bases clipped from V and 6 bases from J, the junction kept 7 bases outside the gene matches. CDR1 and CDR2 from the germline V gene are MNHEY and SVGEGT. CDR3 sequence (DNA): TGTGCCAGCAGTTACGGGACAGGGACGTCGGCCGGGGAGCTGTTTTTT. It yields the protein CASSYGTGTSAGELFF.

This clonotype appeared a few times. The CDR3 sequence: CASSVGSGSGYNEQFF. Written as DNA, the CDR3 is TGTGCCAGCAGCGTAGGAAGCGGGAGTGGGTACAATGAGCAGTTCTTC. The J gene is TRBJ2-1, the V gene TRBV9; 8 positions agree with TRBD2. The V and J ends lost 0 bases and 4 bases, in that order; junction bases with no gene match: 6. Looked up from germline, CDR1 is SGDLS and CDR2 is YYNGEE. This CDR3 is 16 amino acids long.

This clonotype was counted many times. The chain employs TRBV6-4 and TRBJ2-1; 12 bases are shared with TRBD2. CDR1 and CDR2 from the germline V gene are MRHNA and SNTAGT. V was clipped by 4 bases and J by 6 bases; unmatched bases: 4. This CDR3 spans 15 amino acids. The CDR3 region has the DNA TGTGCCAGCAGTGGAACTAGCGGGAGGATCAATGAGCAGTTCTTC. Translation: CASSGTSGRINEQFF.

This clonotype has a handful of counts. This chain links TRBV5-5 with TRBJ2-2; D could derive from TRBD1 or TRBD2 (5 bases each). CDR3 length: 15 amino acids. Germline assignment: CDR1 SGHKS and CDR2 YYEKEE (reference sequence). The ends were cut back, 4 bases at V and 4 bases at J, with 14 bases in the middle. The DNA of the CDR3 is TGTGCCAGCAGCCCCCGGGACGGACTCACCGGGGAGCTGTTTTTT. Translated, it gives CASSPRDGLTGELFF.

The V call is TRBV18, the J call TRBJ2-2; possible D gene TRBD2, 5 bases. Looked up from germline, CDR1 is KGHSH and CDR2 is LQKENI. Trimming left V 0 bases short and J 5 bases short, with 7 bases between. The CDR3 is 14 amino acids. The CDR3 protein is CASSPPPGTGELFF. In nucleotides, the CDR3 is TGTGCCAGCTCACCACCGCCGGGAACCGGGGAGCTGTTTTTT.

V gene TRBV2 combines with J gene TRBJ2-5; the match to TRBD1 covers 9 bases. Germline CDR1 SNHLY, CDR2 FYNNEI. This CDR3 has 13 residues. V lost 5 bases to trimming and J lost 5 bases; unmatched junction nucleotides: 3. The CDR3 DNA sequence: TGTGCCAGCAGTACAGGGGGCGTGGAGACCCAGTACTTC. Translating gives CASSTGGVETQYF.

This rearrangement joins TRBV7-2 to TRBJ2-3; 9 positions agree with TRBD2. Losses at the gene ends were 4 bases for V and 4 bases for J; bases not matched to a gene: 6. The CDR3 length is 15 residues. CDR1 is SGHTA and CDR2 is FQGNSA in the germline V gene. CDR3 residues: CASSSRSGGSDTQYF. CDR3 DNA: TGTGCCAGCAGCTCTCGTAGCGGGGGCTCAGATACGCAGTATTTT.

The chain is built from TRBV20-1 and TRBJ2-1, with D unresolved. This CDR3 is 11 amino acids long. The germline V gene has CDR1 DFQATT and CDR2 SNEGSKA (reference sequence). V was cut by 7 bases and J by 10 bases, with 14 bases left in between. The CDR3 DNA reads TGCAGTGAAGGCCCCGCCGGGGAGCAGTTCTTC. This gives the protein CSEGPAGEQFF.

V is TRBV6-2 or TRBV6-3 and J is TRBJ2-3; the D is unclear. Germline-derived CDR1 and CDR2 are MNHEY and SVGEGT. This CDR3 has 18 amino acids. Trimming removed 2 bases from V and 1 base from J, with 19 bases in between. CDR3 amino acids: CASSYPFGSIIRTDTQYF. CDR3 nucleotide sequence: TGTGCCAGCAGTTACCCCTTTGGTAGCATAATTCGCACAGATACGCAGTATTTT.

This clonotype was seen only a few times. This chain connects TRBV20-1 to TRBJ1-2, with unresolved D. The germline V gene encodes CDR1 DFQATT and CDR2 SNEGSKA (reference sequence). The CDR3 is 14 residues long. V dropped 5 bases and J dropped 4 bases, with 17 bases sitting between them. The CDR3 DNA sequence: TGCAGTGCTCCACCGGATGCGGGTTCCTATGGCTACACCTTC. As protein: CSAPPDAGSYGYTF.

This clonotype was detected only a few times. The chain is built from TRBV7-9 and TRBJ2-1; 11 bases line up with TRBD2. The germline V gene encodes CDR1 SEHNR and CDR2 FQNEAQ (reference sequence). The CDR3 extends over 17 amino acids. V gave up 3 bases and J gave up 6 bases; unmatched junction bases: 10. In DNA, the CDR3 is TGTGCCAGCAGCTTCAATAAACTAGCGGGAGCCCTCAATGAGCAGTTCTTC. Translated: CASSFNKLAGALNEQFF.

This clonotype occurred many times. The chain links TRBV12-3 or TRBV12-4 to TRBJ1-2; D may be TRBD1 (5 bases). V was pared by 5 bases and J by 5 bases, with 12 bases between. The CDR3 totals 13 residues. Here the CDR3 reads CASSPAGGYGYTF. The CDR3 DNA follows: TGTGCCAGCAGTCCCGCTGGGGGGTATGGCTACACCTTC.

This clonotype came up a few times. This chain joins TRBV7-2 and TRBJ1-6; the match to TRBD1 covers 8 bases. After removal of 6 bases from V and 10 bases from J, the junction contained 11 bases not matched to a gene. In germline, CDR1 is SGHTA, CDR2 FQGNSA. The CDR3 loop spans 15 amino acids. The CDR3 here is CASRSGQGLWSPLHF. CDR3 DNA sequence: TGTGCCAGCAGATCCGGACAGGGCTTATGGTCACCCCTCCACTTT.